This entry describes one T cell receptor beta chain. This sample was included in a study of cytomegalovirus exposure and HLA in healthy donors. PCR employed 60 Vbeta and 13 Jbeta primers. Clones were sequenced by immunoSEQ multiplex PCR, and TCRdb holds only the in-frame ones, with some missing. The clone table shows about 53,000 clones, with the ten largest holding approximately 2.1%. Regarding donors, all were healthy bone marrow donors. Germline assignment: CDR1 MNHNS and CDR2 SASEGT. The CDR3 covers 11 residues. V was shortened by 3 bases and J by 3 bases, with 3 bases between the two germline ends.

The chain has TRBV6-1 and TRBJ2-7; D gene ambiguous. The sequence came from a woman in her late teens or twenties in good health and CMV-seronegative. Sequencing used PBMCs. DNA of the CDR3: TGTGCCAGCAGTGACAGCTACGAGCAGTACTTC. Amino acids: CASSDSYEQYF.